Sequencing of this T cell receptor (beta chain) was carried out in a study of OX40 agonist ivuxolimab in advanced cancers. Study information: A male proportion of 82.7% was recorded, with mean age 60 years and range about 20 to 79.

On cycle 4 day 1 and cycle 7 day 1, as well as at baseline, blood was sampled. The CDR3 runs to 18 residues. CDR1 and CDR2 from the germline V gene are SGDLS and YYNGEE. V gave up 4 bases and J gave up 2 bases; unmatched junction bases: 13. Using immunoSEQ multiplex PCR, the repertoire was profiled, and TCRdb retains in-frame clones only, with some absent. The sample yields about 150,000 clones, approximately 94% seen once. This clonotype originated in an adult with an advanced solid tumor such as melanoma, head and neck, liver or kidney cancer. Material: CD4+ or CD8+ T cells sorted from blood, obtained in a trial of the OX40 agonist ivuxolimab. The chain employs TRBV9 and TRBJ2-1, with 9 bases fitting TRBD2. The CDR3 DNA reads as TGTGCCAGCAGCCTTAACGTAGGCCTAGCGGGGCCCTACAATGAGCAGTTCTTC. As protein: CASSLNVGLAGPYNEQFF.